The entry below gives a single T cell receptor beta chain sequence along with its context. The table came from immunoSEQ multiplex PCR; TCRdb's copy has only in-frame clones and leaves some out. The profile shows around 34,000 clones, approximately 92% of them singletons. The data are from a study of cytomegalovirus exposure and HLA in healthy donors. V shed 5 bases and J shed 2 bases, with 9 bases lying between them. Germline CDR1 is WNHNN and CDR2 is SYGVQD (reference sequence). The CDR3 consists of 13 residues. V and J are TRBV10-1 and TRBJ2-5; possibly TRBD2 for D (5 bases). This TCR was recovered from a young man in good health and CMV-seronegative. The sample comprised PBMCs. In DNA form, the CDR3 reads TGCGCCAGCAGTCCTAGCCCACAAGAGACCCAGTACTTC. Translation: CASSPSPQETQYF.